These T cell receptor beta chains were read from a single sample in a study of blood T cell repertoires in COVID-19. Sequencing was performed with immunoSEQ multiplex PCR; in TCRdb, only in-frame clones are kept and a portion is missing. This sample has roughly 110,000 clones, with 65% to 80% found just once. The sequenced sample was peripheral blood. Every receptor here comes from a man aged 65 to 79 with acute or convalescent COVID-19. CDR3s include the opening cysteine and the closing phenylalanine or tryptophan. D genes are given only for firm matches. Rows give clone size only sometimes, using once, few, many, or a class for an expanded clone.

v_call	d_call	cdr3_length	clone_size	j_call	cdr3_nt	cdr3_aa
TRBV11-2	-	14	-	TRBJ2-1	TGTGCCAGCAGCCGAATGGTAGGGAGCGATGAGCAGTTCTTC	CASSRMVGSDEQFF
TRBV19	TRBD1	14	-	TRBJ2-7	TGTGCCAGTAGCAGGACAGGGTTAACCTACGAGCAGTACTTC	CASSRTGLTYEQYF
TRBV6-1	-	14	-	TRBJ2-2	TGTGCCAGCAGTGAAAGAGGGGGAACCGGGGAGCTGTTTTTT	CASSERGGTGELFF
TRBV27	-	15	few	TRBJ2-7	TGTGCCAGCAGTTTATCGCAGGGGCTCACCTACGAGCAGTACTTC	CASSLSQGLTYEQYF
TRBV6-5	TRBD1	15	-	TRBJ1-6	TGTGCCAGCAGATCGGGACAGAATTATAATTCACCCCTCCACTTT	CASRSGQNYNSPLHF
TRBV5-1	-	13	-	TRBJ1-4	TGCGCCAGCAGCTTGGATGAGCGTGAAAAACTGTTTTTT	CASSLDEREKLFF
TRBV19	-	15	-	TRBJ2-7	TGTGCCAGTAGTATAGATGTGACAGTAGTTGGGGAGCAGTACTTC	CASSIDVTVVGEQYF
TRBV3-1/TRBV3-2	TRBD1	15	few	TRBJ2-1	TGTGCCAGCAGCCAACGAGGACAGGGATACAATGAGCAGTTCTTC	CASSQRGQGYNEQFF
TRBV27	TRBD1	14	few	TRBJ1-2	TGTGCCAGCAGTCCACGACAGGGAAACTATGGCTACACCTTC	CASSPRQGNYGYTF
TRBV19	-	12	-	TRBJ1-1	TGTGCCATCCTCCAGGGAAACACTGAAGCTTTCTTT	CAILQGNTEAFF
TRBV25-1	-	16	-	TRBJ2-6	TGTGCCAGCAGTGACACCGGGATCTCTGGGGCCAACGTCCTGACTTTC	CASSDTGISGANVLTF
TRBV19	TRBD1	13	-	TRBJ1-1	TGTGCCAGTAGTCCGGGGACAGCCACTGAAGCTTTCTTT	CASSPGTATEAFF
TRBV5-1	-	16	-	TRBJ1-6	TGCGCCAGCAGCTTGGGTGGGGGCGCAGGGAATTCACCCCTCCACTTT	CASSLGGGAGNSPLHF
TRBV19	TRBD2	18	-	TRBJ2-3	TGTGCCAGTAGTAACTATGCCGTGGCTAGCGGGGGATTAGATACGCAGTATTTT	CASSNYAVASGGLDTQYF
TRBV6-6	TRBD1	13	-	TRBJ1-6	TGTGCCAGCAGGGATACAGGGGGCGTAGCCCTCCACTTT	CASRDTGGVALHF
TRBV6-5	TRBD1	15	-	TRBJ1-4	TGTGCCAGCTCCTGGGGAGACAGGGGTTCGGAAAAACTGTTTTTT	CASSWGDRGSEKLFF
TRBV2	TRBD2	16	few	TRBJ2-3	TGTGCCAGCAGTGGGCTACTAGCGGTGAACACAGATACGCAGTATTTT	CASSGLLAVNTDTQYF
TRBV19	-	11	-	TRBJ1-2	TGTGCCAGTAGTACGCTGCGGAGCTACACCTTC	CASSTLRSYTF
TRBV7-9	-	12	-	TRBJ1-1	TGTGCCAGCAGCTTGAGGGACACTGAAGCTTTCTTT	CASSLRDTEAFF
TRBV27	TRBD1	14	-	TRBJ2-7	TGTGCCAGCAGTCTACAGGGGGCGAACTACGAGCAGTACTTC	CASSLQGANYEQYF
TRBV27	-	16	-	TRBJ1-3	TGTGCCAGCAGTCCCTCACAGGGTTTCTCTGGAAACACCATATATTTT	CASSPSQGFSGNTIYF
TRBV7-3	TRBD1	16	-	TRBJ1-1	TGTGCCAGCAGCGTCACCGGACAGGGGACGAACACTGAAGCTTTCTTT	CASSVTGQGTNTEAFF
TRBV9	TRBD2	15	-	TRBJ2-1	TGTGCCAGCAGCGAGAGGAGCGGGGGTGCTAATGAGCAGTTCTTC	CASSERSGGANEQFF
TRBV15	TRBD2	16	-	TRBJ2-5	TGTGCCACCAGCAGAGGGGATAGCGGGGGCCAAGAGACCCAGTACTTC	CATSRGDSGGQETQYF
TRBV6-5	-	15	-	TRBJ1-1	TGTGCCAGCCTATGGAGGGGCCCCATGAACACTGAAGCTTTCTTT	CASLWRGPMNTEAFF
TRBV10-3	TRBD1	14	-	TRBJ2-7	TGTGCCATCAGTGTCGGAGACAGGGGCTACGAGCAGTACTTC	CAISVGDRGYEQYF